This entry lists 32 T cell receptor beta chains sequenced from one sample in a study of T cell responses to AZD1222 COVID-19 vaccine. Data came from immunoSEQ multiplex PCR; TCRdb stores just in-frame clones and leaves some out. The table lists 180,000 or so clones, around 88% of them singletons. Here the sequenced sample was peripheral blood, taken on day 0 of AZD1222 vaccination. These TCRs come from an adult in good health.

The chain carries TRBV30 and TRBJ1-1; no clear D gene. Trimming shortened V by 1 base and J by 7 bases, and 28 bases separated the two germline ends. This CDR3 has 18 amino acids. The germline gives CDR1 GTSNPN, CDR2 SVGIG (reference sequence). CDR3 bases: TGTGCCTGGAGTGCCAGACATACGGCTCCCAGAGTTTGGGATGAAGCTTTCTTT. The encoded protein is CAWSARHTAPRVWDEAFF.

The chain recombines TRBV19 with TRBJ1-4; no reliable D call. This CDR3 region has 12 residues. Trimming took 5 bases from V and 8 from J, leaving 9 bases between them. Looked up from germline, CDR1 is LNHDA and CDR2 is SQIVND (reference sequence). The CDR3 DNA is TGTGCCAGTAGTTCGACCTCGGAAAAACTGTTTTTT. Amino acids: CASSSTSEKLFF.

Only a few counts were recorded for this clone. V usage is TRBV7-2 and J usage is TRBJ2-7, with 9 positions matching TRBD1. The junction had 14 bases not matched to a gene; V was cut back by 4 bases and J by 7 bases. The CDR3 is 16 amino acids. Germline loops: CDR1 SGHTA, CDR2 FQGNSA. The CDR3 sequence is CASSSPGDRVRWEQYF. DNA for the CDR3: TGTGCCAGCAGCTCCCCCGGGGACAGGGTGCGCTGGGAGCAGTACTTC.

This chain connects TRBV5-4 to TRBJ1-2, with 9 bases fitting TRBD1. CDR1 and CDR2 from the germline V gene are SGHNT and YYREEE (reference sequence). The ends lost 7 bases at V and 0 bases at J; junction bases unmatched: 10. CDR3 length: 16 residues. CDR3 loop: CASAPGQGPSNYGYTF. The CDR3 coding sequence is TGTGCCAGCGCGCCGGGACAGGGTCCTTCTAACTATGGCTACACCTTC. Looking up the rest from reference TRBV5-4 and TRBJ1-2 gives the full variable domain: ETGVTQSPTHLIKTRGQQVTLRCSSQSGHNTVSWYQQALGQGPQFIFQYYREEENGRGNFPPRFSGLQFPNYSSELNVNALELDDSALYLCASAPGQGPSNYGYTFGSGTRLTVV.

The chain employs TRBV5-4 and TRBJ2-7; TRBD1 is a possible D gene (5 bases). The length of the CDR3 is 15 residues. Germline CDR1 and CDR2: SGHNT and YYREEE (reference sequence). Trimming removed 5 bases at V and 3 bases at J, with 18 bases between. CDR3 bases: TGTGCCAGCAGTTACGCCAGGGAACCAAACTACGAGCAGTACTTC. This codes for CASSYAREPNYEQYF.

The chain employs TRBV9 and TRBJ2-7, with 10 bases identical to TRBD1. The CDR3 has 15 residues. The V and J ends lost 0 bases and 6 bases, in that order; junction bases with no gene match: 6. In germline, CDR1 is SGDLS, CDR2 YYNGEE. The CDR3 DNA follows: TGTGCCAGCAGCGTAGGGGGGACAGGGGAGGTCGAGCAGTACTTC. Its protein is CASSVGGTGEVEQYF.

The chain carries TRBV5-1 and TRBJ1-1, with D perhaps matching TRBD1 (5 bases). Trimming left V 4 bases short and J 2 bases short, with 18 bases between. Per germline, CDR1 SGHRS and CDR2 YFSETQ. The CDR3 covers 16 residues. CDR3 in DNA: TGCGCCAGCAGCCTCTTGGGGTCCGGGGGTAACACTGAAGCTTTCTTT. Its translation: CASSLLGSGGNTEAFF.

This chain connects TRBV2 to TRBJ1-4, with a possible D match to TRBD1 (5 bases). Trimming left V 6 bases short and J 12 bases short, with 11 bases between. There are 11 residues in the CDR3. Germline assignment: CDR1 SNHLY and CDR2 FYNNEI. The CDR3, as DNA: TGTGCCAGCAGCCGGGGGTTACAACTGTTTTTT. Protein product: CASSRGLQLFF.

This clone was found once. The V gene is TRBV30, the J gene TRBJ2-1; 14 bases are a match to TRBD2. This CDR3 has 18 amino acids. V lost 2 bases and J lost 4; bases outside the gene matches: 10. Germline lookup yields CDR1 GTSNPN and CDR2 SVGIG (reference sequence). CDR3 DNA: TGTGCCTGGAGTTTTCGACGACTAGCGGGGGGGATGTACAATGAGCAGTTCTTC. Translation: CAWSFRRLAGGMYNEQFF.

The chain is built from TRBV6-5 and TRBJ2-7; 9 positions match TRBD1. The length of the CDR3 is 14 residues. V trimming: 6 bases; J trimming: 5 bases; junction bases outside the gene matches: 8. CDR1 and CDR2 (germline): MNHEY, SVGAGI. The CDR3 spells CASRDRGGRNEQYF. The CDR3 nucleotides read TGTGCCAGCAGGGACAGGGGAGGCCGCAACGAGCAGTACTTC.

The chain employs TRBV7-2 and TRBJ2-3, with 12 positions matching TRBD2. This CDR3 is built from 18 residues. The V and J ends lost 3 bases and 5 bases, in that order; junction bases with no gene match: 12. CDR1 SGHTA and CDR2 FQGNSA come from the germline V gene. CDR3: CASSLASGGAMSVDTQYF. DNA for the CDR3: TGTGCCAGCAGCTTGGCTAGCGGGGGGGCCATGAGCGTAGATACGCAGTATTTT.

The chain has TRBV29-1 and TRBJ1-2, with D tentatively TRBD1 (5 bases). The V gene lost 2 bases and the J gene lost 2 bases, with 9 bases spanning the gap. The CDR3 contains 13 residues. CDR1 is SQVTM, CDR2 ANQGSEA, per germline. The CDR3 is CSVEPSGNYGYTF. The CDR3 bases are TGCAGCGTTGAACCTTCAGGGAACTATGGCTACACCTTC. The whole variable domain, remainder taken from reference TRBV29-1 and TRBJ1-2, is SAVISQKPSRDICQRGTSLTIQCQVDSQVTMMFWYRQQPGQSLTLIATANQGSEATYESGFVIDKFPISRPNLTFSTLTVSNMSPEDSSIYLCSVEPSGNYGYTFGSGTRLTVV.

CDR3 sequence (DNA): TGTGCCAGTCAACGGCCCCCGATTACTAGCGGGCCCAGTGATACGCAGTATTTT. Its translation: CASQRPPITSGPSDTQYF. The V gene is TRBV19, the J gene TRBJ2-3, with 9 bases identical to TRBD2. The CDR3 sequence is 18 residues long. The V and J ends lost 8 bases and 6 bases, in that order; junction bases with no gene match: 21. Germline V gives CDR1 LNHDA, CDR2 SQIVND (reference sequence).

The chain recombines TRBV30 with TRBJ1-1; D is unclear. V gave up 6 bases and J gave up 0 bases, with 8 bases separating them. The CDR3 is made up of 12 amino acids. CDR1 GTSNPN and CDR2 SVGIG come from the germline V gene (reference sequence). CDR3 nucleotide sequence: TGTGCCTGTACCCCATTGAACACTGAAGCTTTCTTT. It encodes CACTPLNTEAFF.

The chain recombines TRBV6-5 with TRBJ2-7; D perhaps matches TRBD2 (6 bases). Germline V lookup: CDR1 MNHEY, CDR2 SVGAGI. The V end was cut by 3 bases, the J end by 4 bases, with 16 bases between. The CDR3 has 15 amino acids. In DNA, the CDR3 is TGTGCCAGCAGTTATATGGGTGGAGGGTTATACGAGCAGTACTTC. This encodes CASSYMGGGLYEQYF.

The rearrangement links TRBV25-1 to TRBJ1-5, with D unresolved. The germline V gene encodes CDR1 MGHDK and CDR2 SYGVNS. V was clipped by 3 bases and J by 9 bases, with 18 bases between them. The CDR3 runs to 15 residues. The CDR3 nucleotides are TGTGCCAGCAGTGATTTAGGGCCCGGCTTAAGGCCCCAGCATTTT. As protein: CASSDLGPGLRPQHF. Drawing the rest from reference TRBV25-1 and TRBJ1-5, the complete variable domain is EADIYQTPRYLVIGTGKKITLECSQTMGHDKMYWYQQDPGMELHLIHYSYGVNSTEKGDLSSESTVSRIRTEHFPLTLESARPSHTSQYLCASSDLGPGLRPQHFGDGTRLSIL.

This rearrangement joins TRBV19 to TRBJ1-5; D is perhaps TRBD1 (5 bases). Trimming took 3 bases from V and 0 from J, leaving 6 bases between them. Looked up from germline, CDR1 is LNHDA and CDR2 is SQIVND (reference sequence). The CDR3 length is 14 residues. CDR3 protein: CASSIDSSNQPQHF. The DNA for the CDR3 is TGTGCCAGTAGTATCGACAGTAGCAATCAGCCCCAGCATTTT.

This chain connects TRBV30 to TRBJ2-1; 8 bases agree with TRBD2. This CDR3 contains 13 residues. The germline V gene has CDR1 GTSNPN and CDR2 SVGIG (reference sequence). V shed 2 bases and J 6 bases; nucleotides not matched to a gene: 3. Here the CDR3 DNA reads TGTGCCTGGAGTAAGCGGGGGCCCAATGAGCAGTTCTTC. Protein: CAWSKRGPNEQFF. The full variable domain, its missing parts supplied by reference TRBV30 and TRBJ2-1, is SQTIHQWPATLVQPVGSPLSLECTVEGTSNPNLYWYRQAAGRGLQLLFYSVGIGQISSEVPQNLSASRPQDRQFILSSKKLLLSDSGFYLCAWSKRGPNEQFFGPGTRLTVL.

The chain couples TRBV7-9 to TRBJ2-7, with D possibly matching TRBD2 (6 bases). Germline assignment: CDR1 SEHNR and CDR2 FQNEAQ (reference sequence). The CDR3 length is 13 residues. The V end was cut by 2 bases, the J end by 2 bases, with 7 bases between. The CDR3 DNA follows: TGTGCCAGCAGCTTACCGGGAGCCTACGAGCAGTACTTC. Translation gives CASSLPGAYEQYF.

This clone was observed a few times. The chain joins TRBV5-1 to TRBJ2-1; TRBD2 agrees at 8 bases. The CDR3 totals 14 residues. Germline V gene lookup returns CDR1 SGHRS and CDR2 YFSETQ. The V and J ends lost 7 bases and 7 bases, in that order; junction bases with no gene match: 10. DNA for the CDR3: TGCGCCAGCCCCCTCCGGGGGGGGTTGAATGAGCAGTTCTTC. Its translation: CASPLRGGLNEQFF. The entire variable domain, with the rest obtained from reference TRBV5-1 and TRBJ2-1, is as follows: KAGVTQTPRYLIKTRGQQVTLSCSPISGHRSVSWYQQTPGQGLQFLFEYFSETQRNKGNFPGRFSGRQFSNSRSEMNVSTLELGDSALYLCASPLRGGLNEQFFGPGTRLTVL.

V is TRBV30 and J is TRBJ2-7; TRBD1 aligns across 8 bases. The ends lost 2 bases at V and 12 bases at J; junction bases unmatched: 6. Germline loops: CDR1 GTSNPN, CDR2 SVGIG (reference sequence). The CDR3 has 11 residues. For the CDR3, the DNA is TGTGCCTGGAGTCCGGGACAGGTCATGTACTTC. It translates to CAWSPGQVMYF.

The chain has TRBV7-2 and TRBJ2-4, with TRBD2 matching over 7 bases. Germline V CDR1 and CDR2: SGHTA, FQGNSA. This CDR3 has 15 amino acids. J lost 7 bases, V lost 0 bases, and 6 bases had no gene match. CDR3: CASSLARLAGNIQYF. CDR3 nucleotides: TGTGCCAGCAGCTTAGCGCGACTAGCTGGGAACATTCAGTACTTC. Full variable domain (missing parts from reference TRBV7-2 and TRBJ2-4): GAGVSQSPSNKVTEKGKDVELRCDPISGHTALYWYRQSLGQGLEFLIYFQGNSAPDKSGLPSDRFSAERTGGSVSTLTIQRTQQEDSAVYLCASSLARLAGNIQYFGAGTRLSVL.

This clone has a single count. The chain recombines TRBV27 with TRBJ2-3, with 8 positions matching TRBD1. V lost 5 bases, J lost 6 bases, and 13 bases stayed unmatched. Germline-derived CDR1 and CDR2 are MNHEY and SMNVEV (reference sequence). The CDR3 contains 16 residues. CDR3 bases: TGTGCCAGCAGTACCCAGGGGGCGACTTGGGGGGATACGCAGTATTTT. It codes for CASSTQGATWGDTQYF.

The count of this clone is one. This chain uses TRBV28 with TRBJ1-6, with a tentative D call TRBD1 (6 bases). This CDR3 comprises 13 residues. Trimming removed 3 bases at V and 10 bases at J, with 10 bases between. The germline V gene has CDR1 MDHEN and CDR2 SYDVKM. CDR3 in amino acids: CASSFQGQSPLHF. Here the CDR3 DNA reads TGTGCCAGCAGTTTTCAGGGGCAATCACCCCTCCACTTT.

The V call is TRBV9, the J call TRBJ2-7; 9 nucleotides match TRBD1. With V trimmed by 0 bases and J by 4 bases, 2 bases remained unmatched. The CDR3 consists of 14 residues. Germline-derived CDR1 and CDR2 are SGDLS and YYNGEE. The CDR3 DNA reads TGTGCCAGCAGCGTAGCTGACAGGGGGTACGAGCAGTACTTC. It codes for CASSVADRGYEQYF.

The CDR3: CASSRGTGNYGYTF. The CDR3 bases are TGTGCCAGCAGTCGGGGGACAGGAAACTATGGCTACACCTTC. The chain recombines TRBV6-2 or TRBV6-3 with TRBJ1-2; 8 bases map to TRBD1. The CDR3 extends over 14 amino acids. Germline V gene data show CDR1 as MNHEY and CDR2 as SVGEGT. V lost 5 bases to trimming and J lost 2 bases; unmatched junction nucleotides: 4.

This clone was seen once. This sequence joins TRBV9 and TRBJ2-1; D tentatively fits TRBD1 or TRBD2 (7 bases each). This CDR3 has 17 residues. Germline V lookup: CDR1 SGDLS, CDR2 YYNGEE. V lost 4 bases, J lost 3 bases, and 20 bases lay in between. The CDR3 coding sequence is TGTGCCAGCAGCCCCCGGGAGGACAGGTATTACTACAATGAGCAGTTCTTC. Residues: CASSPREDRYYYNEQFF.

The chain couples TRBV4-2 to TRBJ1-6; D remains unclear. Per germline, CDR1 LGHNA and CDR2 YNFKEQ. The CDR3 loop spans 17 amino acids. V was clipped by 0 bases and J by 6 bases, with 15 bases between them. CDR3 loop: CASSQDSEQLSNSPLHF. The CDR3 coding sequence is TGTGCCAGCAGCCAAGATTCCGAGCAACTATCTAATTCACCCCTCCACTTT.

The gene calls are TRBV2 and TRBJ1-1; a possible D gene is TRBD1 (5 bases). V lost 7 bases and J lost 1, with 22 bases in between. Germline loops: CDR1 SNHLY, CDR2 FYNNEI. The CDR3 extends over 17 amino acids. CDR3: CASIRGIYPPRNTEAFF. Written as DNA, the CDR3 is TGTGCCAGCATAAGGGGCATTTACCCGCCAAGGAACACTGAAGCTTTCTTT.

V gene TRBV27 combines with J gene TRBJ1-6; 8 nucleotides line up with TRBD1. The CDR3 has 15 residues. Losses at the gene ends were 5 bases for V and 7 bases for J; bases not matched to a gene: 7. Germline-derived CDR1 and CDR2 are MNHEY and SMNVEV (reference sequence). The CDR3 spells CASSLTPGGNSPLHF. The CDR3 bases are TGTGCCAGCAGTCTGACCCCAGGGGGCAATTCACCCCTCCACTTT.

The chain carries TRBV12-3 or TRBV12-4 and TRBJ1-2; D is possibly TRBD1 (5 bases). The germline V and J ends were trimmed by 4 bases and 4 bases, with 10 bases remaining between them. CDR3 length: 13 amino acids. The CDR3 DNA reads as TGTGCCAGCAGTTCAGGGAACCGCTATGGCTACACCTTC. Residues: CASSSGNRYGYTF.

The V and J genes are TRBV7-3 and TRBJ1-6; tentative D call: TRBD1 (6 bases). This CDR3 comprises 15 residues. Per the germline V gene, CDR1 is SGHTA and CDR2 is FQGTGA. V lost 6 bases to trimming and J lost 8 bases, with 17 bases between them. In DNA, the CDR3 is TGTGCCAGCAGTTCTATCCCAGGGGCGGATTCACCCCTCCACTTT. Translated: CASSSIPGADSPLHF. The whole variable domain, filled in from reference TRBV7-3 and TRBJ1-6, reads GAGVSQTPSNKVTEKGKYVELRCDPISGHTALYWYRQSLGQGPEFLIYFQGTGAADDSGLPNDRFFAVRPEGSVSTLKIQRTERGDSAVYLCASSSIPGADSPLHFGNGTRLTVT.